Shown below are 24 T cell receptor beta chains from a single sample sequenced in a study of blood T cell repertoires in COVID-19. Libraries were prepared by immunoSEQ multiplex PCR; TCRdb keeps only in-frame clonotypes and omits some of them. The data show about 210,000 clones, roughly 88% seen once. Sequencing was performed on PBMCs or T cells enriched from blood (not recorded which). All receptors come from a man aged 35 to 55 with acute COVID-19.

The rearrangement joins TRBV27 to TRBJ1-1, with D hard to call. The CDR3 runs to 13 residues. V was pared by 3 bases and J by 4 bases, with 9 bases between. Germline V lookup: CDR1 MNHEY, CDR2 SMNVEV (reference sequence). The CDR3 sequence: CASSFGRGTEAFF. CDR3 bases: TGTGCCAGCAGTTTTGGTCGGGGCACTGAAGCTTTCTTT.

This clone turned up a few times. The chain employs TRBV27 and TRBJ2-7, with 7 bases that match TRBD2. Germline V gene data show CDR1 as MNHEY and CDR2 as SMNVEV (reference sequence). The CDR3 length is 13 residues. J lost 5 bases, V lost 6 bases, and 7 bases had no gene match. CDR3 loop: CASSPLREDEQYF. For the CDR3, the DNA is TGTGCCAGCAGCCCCCTCCGGGAGGACGAGCAGTACTTC.

The chain carries TRBV7-3 and TRBJ2-7; D is undetermined. CDR1 SGHTA and CDR2 FQGTGA come from the germline V gene. The CDR3 totals 13 residues. V lost 0 bases and J 6 bases, leaving 9 bases between the germline ends. CDR3 protein: CASSLTSASEQYF. CDR3 in DNA: TGTGCCAGCAGCTTAACGTCAGCTAGCGAGCAGTACTTC.

The J gene is TRBJ2-1, the V gene TRBV24-1; a weak D match, TRBD2 (6 bases). This CDR3 spans 14 amino acids. Looked up from germline, CDR1 is KGHDR and CDR2 is SFDVKD. Trimming removed 0 bases at V and 5 bases at J, with 7 bases between. The DNA for the CDR3 is TGTGCCACCAGTGATTTGTCGGGAGACAATGAGCAGTTCTTC. Its translation is CATSDLSGDNEQFF.

This clone showed up just once. J is TRBJ2-1 and V is TRBV6-5; possible D gene TRBD1, 5 bases. Trimming cost V 8 bases and J 0 bases, with 11 bases left between them. Germline CDR1 MNHEY, CDR2 SVGAGI. This CDR3 region has 14 residues. This CDR3 reads CASAGLASYNEQFF. CDR3 nucleotide sequence: TGTGCCAGCGCAGGGTTGGCCTCCTACAATGAGCAGTTCTTC.

The J gene is TRBJ2-6, the V gene TRBV11-2; tentatively, D is TRBD1 (6 bases). The length of the CDR3 is 16 residues. Trimming took 0 bases from V and 0 from J, leaving 6 bases between them. CDR1 is SGHAT and CDR2 is FQNNGV in the germline V gene. The CDR3 DNA is TGTGCCAGCAGCTTAGAGGGGGCCTCTGGGGCCAACGTCCTGACTTTC. It is translated as CASSLEGASGANVLTF.

The chain links TRBV6-7 to TRBJ2-3; TRBD2 agrees at 11 bases. TRBV6-7 is noted as an ORF with a role that remains uncertain. Losses at the gene ends were 5 bases for V and 3 bases for J; bases not matched to a gene: 7. There are 16 residues in the CDR3. The CDR3 reads CASSPTSGSLTDTQYF. In DNA form, the CDR3 reads TGTGCCAGCAGTCCTACTAGCGGGAGTCTTACAGATACGCAGTATTTT.

The sample holds many counts of this clone. J is TRBJ2-5 and V is TRBV24-1; 11 bases agree with TRBD1. This CDR3 spans 15 amino acids. In germline, CDR1 is KGHDR, CDR2 SFDVKD. V trimming: 1 base; J trimming: 4 bases; junction bases outside the gene matches: 1. The DNA of the CDR3 is TGTGCCACCAGTGATTTCGGGACAGGGGGAGAGACCCAGTACTTC. Protein product: CATSDFGTGGETQYF.

The chain couples TRBV4-3 to TRBJ1-1; D not certain. V was cut by 3 bases and J by 0 bases, with 8 bases left in between. CDR3 length: 14 amino acids. Germline CDR1 reads LGHNA; CDR2 reads YSLEER. CDR3 DNA: TGCGCCAGCAGCCACGCAGCGATGAACACTGAAGCTTTCTTT. Protein: CASSHAAMNTEAFF.

About this clone: A read error may account for a junction end that differs from germline. J is TRBJ2-7 and V is TRBV29-1; D remains unclear. Germline CDR1 and CDR2: SQVTM and ANQGSEA. The CDR3 contains 12 residues. This CDR3 is CSARVFSNEQYF. The CDR3 nucleotides read TGCAGCGCCCGGGTCTTCTCCAACGAGCAGTACTTC.

The chain carries TRBV11-2 and TRBJ1-4; 8 nucleotides line up with TRBD1. The V gene end was trimmed by 5 bases and the J gene end by 7 bases; junction bases not matched to a gene: 15. The CDR3 has 17 amino acids. In germline, CDR1 is SGHAT, CDR2 FQNNGV. In DNA, the CDR3 is TGTGCCAGCAGCCTTCGACAGGGGAGCTTCACTGTTGAAAAACTGTTTTTT. It is translated as CASSLRQGSFTVEKLFF.

The chain links TRBV3-1 (or the pseudogene TRBV3-2) to TRBJ1-3; 9 nucleotides agree with TRBD1. Germline CDR1 reads LGHDT; CDR2 reads YNNKEL (reference sequence). CDR3 length: 14 residues. Trimming removed 4 bases from V and 2 bases from J; junction bases left unmatched: 0. The CDR3 reads CASSRTGAGNTIYF. The CDR3, as DNA: TGTGCCAGCAGCCGGACAGGGGCTGGAAACACCATATATTTT.

J is TRBJ1-5 and V is TRBV7-2; 11 positions match TRBD1. This CDR3 has 17 residues. Germline CDR1 reads SGHTA; CDR2 reads FQGNSA. Germline trimming cut 0 bases from V and 7 bases from J; bases unmatched to any gene: 8. Written as DNA, the CDR3 is TGTGCCAGCAGCTTAGCAGGACAGGGGGCGGCCTTGCAGCCCCAGCATTTT. This sequence encodes CASSLAGQGAALQPQHF.

The chain joins TRBV7-9 to TRBJ1-5, with D perhaps matching TRBD1 (6 bases). The CDR3 runs 16 residues. V dropped 4 bases and J dropped 4 bases, with 17 bases sitting between them. Germline V gene sequence: CDR1 SEHNR, CDR2 FQNEAQ (reference sequence). CDR3 sequence: CASSSSDMGANQPQHF. In DNA form, the CDR3 reads TGTGCCAGCAGCTCCTCAGATATGGGGGCAAATCAGCCCCAGCATTTT. Drawing the rest from reference TRBV7-9 and TRBJ1-5, the complete variable domain is DTGVSQNPRHKITKRGQNVTFRCDPISEHNRLYWYRQTLGQGPEFLTYFQNEAQLEKSRLLSDRFSAERPKGSFSTLEIQRTEQGDSAMYLCASSSSDMGANQPQHFGDGTRLSIL.

This chain connects TRBV7-8 to TRBJ1-1; possibly TRBD1 for D (6 bases). V shed 5 bases and J shed 3 bases, with 13 bases lying between them. CDR1 and CDR2 (germline): SGHVS, FQNEAQ. This CDR3 is built from 14 residues. The CDR3 region has the DNA TGTGCCAGCAGCCCCAACAGGGCCTACACTGAAGCTTTCTTT. Translated, it gives CASSPNRAYTEAFF.

The gene calls are TRBV4-2 and TRBJ1-1; D uncertain. V was shortened by 1 base and J by 1 base, with 13 bases between the two germline ends. In germline, CDR1 is LGHNA, CDR2 YNFKEQ. The CDR3 totals 16 residues. The CDR3 loop reads CASSQVRNRQNTEAFF. The CDR3 DNA is TGTGCCAGCAGCCAAGTACGAAACAGACAGAACACTGAAGCTTTCTTT.

The chain uses TRBV5-1 and TRBJ2-1; 7 bases fit TRBD1. CDR3 length: 14 amino acids. J lost 5 bases, V lost 6 bases, and 8 bases had no gene match. CDR1 is SGHRS, CDR2 YFSETQ, per germline. The CDR3 region is CASTRQGVDNEQFF. CDR3 DNA sequence: TGCGCCAGCACCCGACAGGGAGTTGACAATGAGCAGTTCTTC.

This chain connects TRBV19 to TRBJ2-4; 7 positions match TRBD1. The CDR3 consists of 14 residues. Germline assignment: CDR1 LNHDA and CDR2 SQIVND (reference sequence). Germline trimming cut 5 bases from V and 8 bases from J; bases unmatched to any gene: 9. The CDR3 reads CASSGNRGEDIQYF. The CDR3, as DNA: TGTGCCAGTAGTGGGAACAGGGGTGAGGACATTCAGTACTTC.

A few counts support this clone. The chain has TRBV15 and TRBJ1-4; TRBD1 is a possible D gene (5 bases). The CDR3 length is 16 residues. The germline V gene encodes CDR1 LNHNV and CDR2 YYDKDF (reference sequence). Deletions cut 1 base from V and 6 bases from J, with 15 bases between. CDR3 sequence reads: CATSRGKRGFDEKLFF. In DNA form, the CDR3 reads TGTGCCACCAGCAGAGGGAAAAGGGGATTTGATGAAAAACTGTTTTTT.

The CDR3 DNA is TGCAGCGTCTCGGGACTAGCGGGAGAAGGAGATACGCAGTATTTT. It encodes CSVSGLAGEGDTQYF. This chain links TRBV29-1 with TRBJ2-3, with 14 bases identical to TRBD2. J lost 5 bases, V lost 6 bases, and 7 bases had no gene match. Germline loops: CDR1 SQVTM, CDR2 ANQGSEA. The CDR3 runs to 15 residues.

V gene TRBV19 combines with J gene TRBJ2-3, with 8 bases aligning to TRBD1. The CDR3 covers 15 residues. The germline gives CDR1 LNHDA, CDR2 SQIVND (reference sequence). V trimming: 4 bases; J trimming: 0 bases; junction bases outside the gene matches: 3. CDR3 in amino acids: CASSTQGASTDTQYF. CDR3 in DNA: TGTGCCAGTAGTACCCAGGGGGCCAGCACAGATACGCAGTATTTT.

The V call is TRBV3-1 (or the pseudogene TRBV3-2), the J call TRBJ1-1, with D tentatively TRBD1 (6 bases). The CDR3 extends over 13 amino acids. Germline CDR1 is LGHDT and CDR2 is YNNKEL (reference sequence). Trimming removed 3 bases at V and 9 bases at J, with 14 bases between. CDR3 bases: TGTGCCAGCAGCCAGAAAGGGGGTGCGAAAGCTTTCTTT. Protein sequence: CASSQKGGAKAFF.

CDR3 loop: CASSRGAGPGTQYF. The DNA for the CDR3 is TGTGCCAGCAGCCGTGGGGCCGGGCCGGGGACCCAGTACTTC. J is TRBJ2-5 and V is TRBV3-1 (or the pseudogene TRBV3-2), with a weak D call TRBD1 (5 bases). Trimming shortened V by 4 bases and J by 7 bases, and 16 bases separated the two germline ends. The CDR3 length is 14 residues. Germline V gives CDR1 LGHDT, CDR2 YNNKEL (reference sequence).

The chain joins TRBV28 to TRBJ1-4; possibly TRBD1 for D (6 bases). The germline V gene encodes CDR1 MDHEN and CDR2 SYDVKM. Between the trimmed V and J ends, which lost 1 base and 8 bases, there was a span of 23 bases. The CDR3 extends over 18 amino acids. The CDR3 sequence: CASSLLGQGRVVYEKLFF. In DNA, the CDR3 is TGTGCCAGCAGTTTATTGGGACAAGGCCGCGTGGTTTACGAAAAACTGTTTTTT.